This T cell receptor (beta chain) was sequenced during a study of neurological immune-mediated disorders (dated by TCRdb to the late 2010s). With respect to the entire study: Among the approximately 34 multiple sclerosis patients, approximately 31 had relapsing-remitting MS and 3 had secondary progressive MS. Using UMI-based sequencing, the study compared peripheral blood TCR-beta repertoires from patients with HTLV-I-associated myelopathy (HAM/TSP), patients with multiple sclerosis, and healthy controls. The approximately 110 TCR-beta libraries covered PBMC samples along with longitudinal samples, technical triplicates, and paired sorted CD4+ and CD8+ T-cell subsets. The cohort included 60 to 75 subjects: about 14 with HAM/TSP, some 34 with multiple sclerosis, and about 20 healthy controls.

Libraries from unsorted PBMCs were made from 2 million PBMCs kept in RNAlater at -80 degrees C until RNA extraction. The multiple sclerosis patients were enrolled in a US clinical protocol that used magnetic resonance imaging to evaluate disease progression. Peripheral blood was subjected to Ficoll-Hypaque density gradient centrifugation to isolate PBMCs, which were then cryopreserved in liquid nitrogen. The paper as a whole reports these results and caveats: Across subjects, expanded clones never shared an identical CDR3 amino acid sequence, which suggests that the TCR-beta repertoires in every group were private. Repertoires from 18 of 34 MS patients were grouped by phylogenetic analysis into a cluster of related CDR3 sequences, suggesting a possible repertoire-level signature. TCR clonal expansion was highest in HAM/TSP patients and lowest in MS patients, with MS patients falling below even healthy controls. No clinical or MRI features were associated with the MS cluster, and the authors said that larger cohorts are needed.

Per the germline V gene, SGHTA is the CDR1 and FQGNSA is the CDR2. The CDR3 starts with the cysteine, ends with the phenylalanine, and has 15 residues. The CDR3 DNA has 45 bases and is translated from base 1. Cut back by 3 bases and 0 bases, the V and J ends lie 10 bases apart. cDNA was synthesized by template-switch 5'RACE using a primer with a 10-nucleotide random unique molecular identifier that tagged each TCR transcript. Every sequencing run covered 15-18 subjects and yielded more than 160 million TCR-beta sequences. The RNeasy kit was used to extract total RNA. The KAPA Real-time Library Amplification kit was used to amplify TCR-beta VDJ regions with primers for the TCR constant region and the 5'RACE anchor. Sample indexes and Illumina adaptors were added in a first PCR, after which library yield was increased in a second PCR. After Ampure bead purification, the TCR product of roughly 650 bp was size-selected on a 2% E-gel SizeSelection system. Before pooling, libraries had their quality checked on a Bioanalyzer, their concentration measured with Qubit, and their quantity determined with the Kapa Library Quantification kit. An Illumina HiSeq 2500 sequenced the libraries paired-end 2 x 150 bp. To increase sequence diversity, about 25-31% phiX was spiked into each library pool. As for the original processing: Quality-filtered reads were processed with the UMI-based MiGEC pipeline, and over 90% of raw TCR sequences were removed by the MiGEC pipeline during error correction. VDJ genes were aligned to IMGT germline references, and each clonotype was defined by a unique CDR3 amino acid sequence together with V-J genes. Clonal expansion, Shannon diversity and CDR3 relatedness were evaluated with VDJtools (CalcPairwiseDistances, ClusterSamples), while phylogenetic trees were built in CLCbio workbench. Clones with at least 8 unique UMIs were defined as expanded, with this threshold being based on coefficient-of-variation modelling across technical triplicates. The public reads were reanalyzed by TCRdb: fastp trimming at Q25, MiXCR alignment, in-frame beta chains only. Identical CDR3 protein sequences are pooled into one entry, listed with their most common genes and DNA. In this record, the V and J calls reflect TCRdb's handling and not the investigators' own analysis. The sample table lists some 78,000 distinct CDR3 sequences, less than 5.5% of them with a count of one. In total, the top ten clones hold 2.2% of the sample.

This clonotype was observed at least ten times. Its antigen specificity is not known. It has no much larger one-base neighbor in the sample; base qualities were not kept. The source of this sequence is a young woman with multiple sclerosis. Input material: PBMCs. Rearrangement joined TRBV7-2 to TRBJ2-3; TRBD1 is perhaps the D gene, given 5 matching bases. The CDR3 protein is CASSLGQASTDTQYF. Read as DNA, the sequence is TGTGCCAGCAGCTTGGGGCAGGCTAGCACAGATACGCAGTATTTT.